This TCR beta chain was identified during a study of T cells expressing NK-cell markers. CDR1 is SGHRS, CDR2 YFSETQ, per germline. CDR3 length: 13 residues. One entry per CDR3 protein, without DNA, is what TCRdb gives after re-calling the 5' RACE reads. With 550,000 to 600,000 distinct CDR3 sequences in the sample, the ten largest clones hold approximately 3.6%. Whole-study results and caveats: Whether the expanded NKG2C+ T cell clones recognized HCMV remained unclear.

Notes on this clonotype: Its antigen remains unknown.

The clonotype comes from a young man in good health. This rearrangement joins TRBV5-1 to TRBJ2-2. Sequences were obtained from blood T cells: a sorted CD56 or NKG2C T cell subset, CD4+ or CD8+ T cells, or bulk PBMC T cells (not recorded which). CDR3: CASSGLFPGELFF.